A selection of T cell receptor beta chains follows, all from one sample in a study of T cells after yellow fever vaccination. Using its own MiXCR run on the 5' RACE reads, TCRdb lists one record per CDR3 protein. The sample has some 500,000 distinct CDR3 sequences; roughly 14% are singletons. The sample in question was PBMCs, obtained on the day of the yellow fever booster vaccination. These receptors were collected from a young man who received the YFV17D yellow fever vaccine. CDR3s include the opening cysteine and the closing phenylalanine or tryptophan. The D gene is left open where the match is weak. Clone size is stated in some rows and not others, as once, few, many or a class when expanded.

TGTGCCAGCAGCTTGGGTATATCGTTGGGCACTGAAGCTTTCTTT CASSLGISLGTEAFF - 15 - TRBJ1-1 TRBV5-4
TGCAGTGCTCCGGGGGAGGGGTACACAGATACGCAGTATTTT CSAPGEGYTDTQYF - 14 TRBD2 TRBJ2-3 TRBV20-1
TGTGCCAGCAGTTTATATACCGGGGTCGAGCAGTACTTC CASSLYTGVEQYF few 13 - TRBJ2-7 TRBV27
TGCGCCAGCAGCCTCAACAGGGCAACTAATGAAAAACTGTTTTTT CASSLNRATNEKLFF few 15 - TRBJ1-4 TRBV10-2
TGTGCCTCCACTGACCCGGGGAGAAGAACAGATACGCAGTATTTT CASTDPGRRTDTQYF few 15 - TRBJ2-3 TRBV28
TGTGCCAGCAGCAAAGGCGAGGACTCAGCGTTCGGGGAGCTGTTTTTT CASSKGEDSAFGELFF many 16 - TRBJ2-2 TRBV21-1
TGTGCCAGCAGCTTAGCGCCGGGGTCGGCCTACAATGAGCAGTTCTTC CASSLAPGSAYNEQFF few 16 - TRBJ2-1 TRBV7-8
TGTGCCAGCAGGAAACTCGGGACAGTACGAACGGGGTACTTC CASRKLGTVRTGYF - 14 TRBD1 TRBJ2-7 TRBV28
TGCAGCGTTGAGCCTAGCGGGAGGTATGAGCAGTTCTTC CSVEPSGRYEQFF many 13 TRBD2 TRBJ2-1 TRBV29-1
TGTGCCAGCAGATCTCCCTTAGCGGGGAGGTCCTACAATGAGCAGTTCTTC CASRSPLAGRSYNEQFF - 17 TRBD2 TRBJ2-1 TRBV6-5
TGTGCCAGCAGTTTATCGTTGGACAGGGACTACAATGAGCAGTTCTTC CASSLSLDRDYNEQFF few 16 TRBD1 TRBJ2-1 TRBV27
TGCGCCAGCAGCCCGGGGTGGGGGGGAGAAATGAACATTCAGTACTTC CASSPGWGGEMNIQYF few 16 TRBD2 TRBJ2-4 TRBV5-1
TGCGCCAGCAGGACGGACAGAGGCTCCTACAATGAGCAGTTCTTC CASRTDRGSYNEQFF - 15 - TRBJ2-1 TRBV5-1
TGTGCCAGCAGCACCCTTACTGAAAAACTGTTTTTT CASSTLTEKLFF - 12 - TRBJ1-4 TRBV7-2
TGTGCCAGCACTCCTGGGACAGGGGGTGGTCAGCCCCAGCATTTT CASTPGTGGGQPQHF few 15 TRBD1 TRBJ1-5 TRBV27
TGTGCCAGCAGCCAAGGATTGACAGGGGGCCGGACTTGGTATTTT CASSQGLTGGRTWYF many 15 TRBD1 TRBJ2-3 TRBV3-1
TGCAGCGGGAATGCAGGGGGCAGGGCAGATACGCAGTATTTT CSGNAGGRADTQYF - 14 TRBD1 TRBJ2-3 TRBV29-1
TGTGCCAGCTCACTTCCCGGGACTAGCGGGAGGTATGAGCAGTTCTTC CASSLPGTSGRYEQFF few 16 TRBD2 TRBJ2-1 TRBV18
TGTGCCAGCAGCGCGGGACAGACCGAGGCCTACGAGCAGTACTTC CASSAGQTEAYEQYF - 15 TRBD1 TRBJ2-7 TRBV9
TGCGCCAGCAGCCGCGGAGTGGGCAACACCGGGGAGCTGTTTTTT CASSRGVGNTGELFF - 15 - TRBJ2-2 TRBV4-3
TGTGCCAGCAGCCCCTCCGGGACAGGGCGTGGTGAGCAGTTCTTC CASSPSGTGRGEQFF - 15 TRBD1 TRBJ2-1 TRBV3-1
TGCAGTGCTAGCGGGACTAGCGGGACTAGCACAGATACGCAGTATTTT CSASGTSGTSTDTQYF once 16 TRBD2 TRBJ2-3 TRBV20-1
TGCAGTGCTAGAGGGACAGGGGAGACCCAGTACTTC CSARGTGETQYF - 12 TRBD1 TRBJ2-5 TRBV20-1
TGCAGTGCTAGAGATGCAGCGGGAGCCTACCGAACTCACAATGAGCAGTTCTTC CSARDAAGAYRTHNEQFF few 18 TRBD2 TRBJ2-1 TRBV20-1
TGTGCCAGCAGTGATCGGGTATGGGGGAAGAACGAGCAGTACTTC CASSDRVWGKNEQYF few 15 - TRBJ2-7 TRBV6-1
TGTGCCAGCTCACCACGCGGACAGATCGCAACTAATGAAAAACTGTTTTTT CASSPRGQIATNEKLFF - 17 - TRBJ1-4 TRBV18
TGTGCCAGCAGCCAAGATCCCGCCCCGAATGCGTTCTTC CASSQDPAPNAFF few 13 - TRBJ2-1 TRBV3-1
TGTGCCAGCTCACCACAGGAAGGGAGGGTCCTCGAGCAGTACTTC CASSPQEGRVLEQYF - 15 TRBD2 TRBJ2-7 TRBV18
TGTGCCAGTAGTATAGGCAAGGGGACCTCTTTATTAGCCAAAAACATTCAGTACTTC CASSIGKGTSLLAKNIQYF few 19 - TRBJ2-4 TRBV19
TGTGCCAGCAGCCGCGCTGGGGGGACCTACAATGAGCAGTTCTTC CASSRAGGTYNEQFF - 15 - TRBJ2-1 TRBV7-2
TGTGCCAGCAGCTTAACAGGGACAGGAACTAATGAAAAACTGTTTTTT CASSLTGTGTNEKLFF few 16 TRBD1 TRBJ1-4 TRBV7-9
TGTGCCAGCAACCCCGCTGGCACAGATACGCAGTATTTT CASNPAGTDTQYF few 13 - TRBJ2-3 TRBV12-3/TRBV12-4
TGCAGTGCTAGAGATTTCGGGCGGGGTAAAAACATTCAGTACTTC CSARDFGRGKNIQYF - 15 - TRBJ2-4 TRBV20-1
TGTGCCAGCTCACCACCGGGCAGCTCTGGAAACACCATATATTTT CASSPPGSSGNTIYF few 15 - TRBJ1-3 TRBV18
TGTACCAGCAGCCTGGACAGGGGGGCCGGGGAGCTGTTTTTT CTSSLDRGAGELFF - 14 TRBD1 TRBJ2-2 TRBV5-4
TGCAGCGTTCGAGGAGGGTCAGAAATCACAGATACGCAGTATTTT CSVRGGSEITDTQYF - 15 - TRBJ2-3 TRBV29-1
TGTGCCAGCAGCGACACTCAGACTCGGACCTTGGGCTACACCTTC CASSDTQTRTLGYTF few 15 - TRBJ1-2 TRBV6-2/TRBV6-3
TGTGCCAGCAGTATTCTAGCGGGAGGTTCCTACGAGCAGTACTTC CASSILAGGSYEQYF few 15 TRBD2 TRBJ2-7 TRBV6-1
TGCAGTGCTAGAGCATCGACAGGGAGAAGGACCGGGGAGCTGTTTTTT CSARASTGRRTGELFF - 16 TRBD1 TRBJ2-2 TRBV20-1
TGCAGTGCCCGCGGGTATAGCTCCTACGAGCAGTACTTC CSARGYSSYEQYF - 13 - TRBJ2-7 TRBV20-1
TGCGCCAGCAGTCTGGGGGGGACGGGAGGGCCCTCCTACAATGAGCAGTTCTTC CASSLGGTGGPSYNEQFF few 18 TRBD2 TRBJ2-1 TRBV5-1
TGTGCCACCGATAGCGGGAGACTCACAGATACGCAGTATTTT CATDSGRLTDTQYF few 14 TRBD2 TRBJ2-3 TRBV6-1